The 2 T cell receptor beta chains given below trace back to one sample, sequenced in a study of blood T cell repertoires in COVID-19. The protocol was immunoSEQ multiplex PCR, while the TCRdb copy is restricted to in-frame clones and leaves out a portion. Here the sample spans tens of thousands of clones, about 82% being singletons. The sequenced sample consisted of peripheral blood. The receptors originated from a man aged 50-60 years with acute or convalescent COVID-19.

The gene calls are TRBV18 and TRBJ2-2, with D perhaps TRBD2 (6 bases). V lost 3 bases, J lost 6 bases, and 14 bases lay in between. From germline, CDR1 is KGHSH and CDR2 LQKENI. The CDR3 runs to 15 residues. The CDR3 protein is CASSPQRGGSGELFF. CDR3 DNA: TGTGCCAGCTCACCCCAACGTGGGGGGTCCGGGGAGCTGTTTTTT.

Only one count was recorded for this clone. V usage is TRBV27 and J usage is TRBJ2-7, with TRBD1 as a possible D gene (5 bases). In germline, CDR1 is MNHEY, CDR2 SMNVEV (reference sequence). V was trimmed by 5 bases and J by 2 bases, leaving 13 bases between them. The CDR3 is made up of 14 amino acids. CDR3 sequence: CASSVTESAYEQYF. CDR3 bases: TGTGCCAGCAGTGTGACAGAGTCAGCCTACGAGCAGTACTTC.